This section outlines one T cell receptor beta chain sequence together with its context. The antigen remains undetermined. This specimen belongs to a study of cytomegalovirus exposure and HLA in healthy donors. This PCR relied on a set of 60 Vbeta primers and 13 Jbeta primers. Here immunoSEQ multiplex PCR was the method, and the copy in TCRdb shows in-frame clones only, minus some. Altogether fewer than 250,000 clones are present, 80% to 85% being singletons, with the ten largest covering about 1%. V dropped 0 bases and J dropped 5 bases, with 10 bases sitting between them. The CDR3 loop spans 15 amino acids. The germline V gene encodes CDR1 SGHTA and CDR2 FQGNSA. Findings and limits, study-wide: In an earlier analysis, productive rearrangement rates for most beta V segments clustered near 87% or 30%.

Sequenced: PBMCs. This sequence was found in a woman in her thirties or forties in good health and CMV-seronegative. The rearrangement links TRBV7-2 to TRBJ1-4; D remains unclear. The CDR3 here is CASSLAGKLNEKLFF. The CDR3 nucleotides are TGTGCCAGCAGCTTAGCGGGTAAACTAAATGAAAAACTGTTTTTT.